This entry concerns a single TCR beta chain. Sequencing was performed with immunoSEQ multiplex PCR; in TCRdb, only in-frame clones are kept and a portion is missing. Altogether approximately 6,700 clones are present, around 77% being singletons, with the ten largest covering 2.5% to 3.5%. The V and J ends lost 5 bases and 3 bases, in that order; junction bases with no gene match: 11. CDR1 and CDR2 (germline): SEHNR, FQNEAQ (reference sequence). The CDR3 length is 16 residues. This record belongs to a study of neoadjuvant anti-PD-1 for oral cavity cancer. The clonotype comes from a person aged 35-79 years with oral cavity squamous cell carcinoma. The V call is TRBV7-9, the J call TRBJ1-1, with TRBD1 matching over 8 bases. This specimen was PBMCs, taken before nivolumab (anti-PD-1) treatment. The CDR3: CASSQRTGFKDTEAFF. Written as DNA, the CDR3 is TGTGCCAGCAGCCAGAGGACAGGGTTTAAAGACACTGAAGCTTTCTTT. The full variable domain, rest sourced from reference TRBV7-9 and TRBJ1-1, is DTGVSQNPRHKITKRGQNVTFRCDPISEHNRLYWYRQTLGQGPEFLTYFQNEAQLEKSRLLSDRFSAERPKGSFSTLEIQRTEQGDSAMYLCASSQRTGFKDTEAFFGQGTRLTVV.